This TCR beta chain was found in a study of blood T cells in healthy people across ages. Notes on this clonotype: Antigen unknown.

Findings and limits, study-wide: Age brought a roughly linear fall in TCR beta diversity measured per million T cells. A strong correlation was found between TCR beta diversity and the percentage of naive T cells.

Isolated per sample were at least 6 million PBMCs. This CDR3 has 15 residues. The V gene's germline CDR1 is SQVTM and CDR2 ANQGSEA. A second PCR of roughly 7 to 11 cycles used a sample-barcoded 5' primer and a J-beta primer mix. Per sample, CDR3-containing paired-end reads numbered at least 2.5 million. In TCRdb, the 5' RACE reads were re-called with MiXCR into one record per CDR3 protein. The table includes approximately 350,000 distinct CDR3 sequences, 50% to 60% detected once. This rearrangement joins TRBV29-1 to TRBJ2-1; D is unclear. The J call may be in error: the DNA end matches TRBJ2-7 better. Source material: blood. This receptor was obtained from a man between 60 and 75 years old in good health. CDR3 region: CSVELSGQSYNEQYF. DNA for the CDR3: TGCAGCGTTGAATTGTCAGGCCAATCCTACAATGAGCAGTACTTC.